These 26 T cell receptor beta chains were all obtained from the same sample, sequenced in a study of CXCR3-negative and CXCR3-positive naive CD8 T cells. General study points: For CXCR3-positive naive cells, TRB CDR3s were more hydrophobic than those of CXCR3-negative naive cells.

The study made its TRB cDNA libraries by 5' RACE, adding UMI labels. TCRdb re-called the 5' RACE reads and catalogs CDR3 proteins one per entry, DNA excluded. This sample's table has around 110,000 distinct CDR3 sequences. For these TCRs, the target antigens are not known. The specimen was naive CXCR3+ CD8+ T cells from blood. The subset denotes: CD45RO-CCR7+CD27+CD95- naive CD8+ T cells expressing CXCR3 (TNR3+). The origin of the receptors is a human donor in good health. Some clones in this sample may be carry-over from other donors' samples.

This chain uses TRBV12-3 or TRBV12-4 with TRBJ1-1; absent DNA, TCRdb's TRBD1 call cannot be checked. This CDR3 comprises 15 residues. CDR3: CASSFLLDRDTEAFF.

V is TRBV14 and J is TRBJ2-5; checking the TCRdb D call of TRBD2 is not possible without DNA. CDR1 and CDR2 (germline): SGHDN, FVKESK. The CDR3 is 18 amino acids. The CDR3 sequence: CASSQDLAGVIIQETQYF. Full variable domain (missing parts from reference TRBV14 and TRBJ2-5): EAGVTQFPSHSVIEKGQTVTLRCDPISGHDNLYWYRRVMGKEIKFLLHFVKESKQDESGMPNNRFLAERTGGTYSTLKVQPAELEDSGVYFCASSQDLAGVIIQETQYFGPGTRLLVL.

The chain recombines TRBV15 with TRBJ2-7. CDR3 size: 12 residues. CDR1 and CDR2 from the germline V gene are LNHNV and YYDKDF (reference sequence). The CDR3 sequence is CATSRVKDEQYF.

This chain's CDR3 is CSVERENTEAFF. The rearrangement joins TRBV29-1 to TRBJ1-1. The CDR3 totals 12 residues. The V gene's germline CDR1 is SQVTM and CDR2 ANQGSEA.

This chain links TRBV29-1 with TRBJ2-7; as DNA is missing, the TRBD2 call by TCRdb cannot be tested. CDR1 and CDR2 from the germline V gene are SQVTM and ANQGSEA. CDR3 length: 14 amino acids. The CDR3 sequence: CSVRGGEGKYEQYF.

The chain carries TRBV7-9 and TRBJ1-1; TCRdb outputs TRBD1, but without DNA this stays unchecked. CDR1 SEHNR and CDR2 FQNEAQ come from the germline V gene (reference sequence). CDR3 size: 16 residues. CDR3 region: CASSPVVGDPNTEAFF.

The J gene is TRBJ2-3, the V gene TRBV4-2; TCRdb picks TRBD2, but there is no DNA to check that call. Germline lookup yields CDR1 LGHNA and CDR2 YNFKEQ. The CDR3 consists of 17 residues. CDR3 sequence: CASSPSGTSGSTDTQYF.

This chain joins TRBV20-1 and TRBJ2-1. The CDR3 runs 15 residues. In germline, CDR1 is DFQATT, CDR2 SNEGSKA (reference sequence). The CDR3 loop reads CSAPFNGGIYNEQFF.

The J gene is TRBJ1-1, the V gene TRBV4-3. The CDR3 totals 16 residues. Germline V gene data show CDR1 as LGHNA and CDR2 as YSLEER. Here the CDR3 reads CASSQDSRGWAARAFF.

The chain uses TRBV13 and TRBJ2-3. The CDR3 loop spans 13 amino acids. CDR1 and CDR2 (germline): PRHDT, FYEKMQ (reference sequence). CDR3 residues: CASSFQLADTQYF.

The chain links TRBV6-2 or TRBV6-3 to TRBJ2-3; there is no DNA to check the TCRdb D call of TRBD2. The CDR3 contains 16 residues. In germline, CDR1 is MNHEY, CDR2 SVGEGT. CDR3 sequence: CASSYVPTRTTDTQYF.

The CDR3 loop reads CAISESGGDEQYF. The chain recombines TRBV10-3 with TRBJ2-7; TCRdb outputs TRBD1, but without DNA this stays unchecked. This CDR3 spans 13 amino acids. Germline assignment: CDR1 ENHRY and CDR2 SYGVKD.

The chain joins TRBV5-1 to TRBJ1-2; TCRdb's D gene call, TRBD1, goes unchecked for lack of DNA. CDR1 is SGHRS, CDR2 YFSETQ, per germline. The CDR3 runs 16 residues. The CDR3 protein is CASRTDIGSTFYGYTF.

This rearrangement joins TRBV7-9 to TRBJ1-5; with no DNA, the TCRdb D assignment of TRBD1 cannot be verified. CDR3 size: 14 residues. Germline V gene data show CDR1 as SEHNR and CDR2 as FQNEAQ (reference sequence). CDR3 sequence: CASSHGTANQPQHF.

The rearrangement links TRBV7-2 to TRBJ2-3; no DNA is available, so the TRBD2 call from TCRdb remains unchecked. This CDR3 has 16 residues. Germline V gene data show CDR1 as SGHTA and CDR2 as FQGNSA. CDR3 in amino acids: CASSFSSGRPTDTQYF.

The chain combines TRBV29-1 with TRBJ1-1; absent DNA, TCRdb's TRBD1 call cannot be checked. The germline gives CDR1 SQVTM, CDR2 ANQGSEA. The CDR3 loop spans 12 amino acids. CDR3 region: CSVEPEQGEAFF.

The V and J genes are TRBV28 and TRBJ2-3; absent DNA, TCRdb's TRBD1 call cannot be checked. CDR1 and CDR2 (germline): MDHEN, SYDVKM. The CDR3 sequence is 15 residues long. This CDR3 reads CASRETGVLTDTQYF.

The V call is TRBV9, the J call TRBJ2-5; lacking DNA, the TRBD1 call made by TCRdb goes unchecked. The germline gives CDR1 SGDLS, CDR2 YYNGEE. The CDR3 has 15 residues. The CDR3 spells CASSVVGTVEETQYF.

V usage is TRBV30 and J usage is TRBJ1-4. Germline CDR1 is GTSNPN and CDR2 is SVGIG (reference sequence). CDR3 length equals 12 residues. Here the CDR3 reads CACGGAGEKLFF.

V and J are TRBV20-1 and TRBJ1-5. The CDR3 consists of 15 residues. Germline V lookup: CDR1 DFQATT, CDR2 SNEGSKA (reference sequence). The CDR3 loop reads CSAAPEYRDNQPQHF.

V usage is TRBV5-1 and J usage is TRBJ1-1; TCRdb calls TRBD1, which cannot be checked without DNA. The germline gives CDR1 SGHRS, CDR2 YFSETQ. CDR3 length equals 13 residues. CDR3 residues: CASTRTGRTEAFF.

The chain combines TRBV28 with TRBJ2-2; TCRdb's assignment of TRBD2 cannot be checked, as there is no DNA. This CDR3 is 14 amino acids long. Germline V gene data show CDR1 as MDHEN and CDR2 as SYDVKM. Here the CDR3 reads CASTPLAGAGELFF. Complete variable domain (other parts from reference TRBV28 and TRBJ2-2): DVKVTQSSRYLVKRTGEKVFLECVQDMDHENMFWYRQDPGLGLRLIYFSYDVKMKEKGDIPEGYSVSREKKERFSLILESASTNQTSMYLCASTPLAGAGELFFGEGSRLTVL.

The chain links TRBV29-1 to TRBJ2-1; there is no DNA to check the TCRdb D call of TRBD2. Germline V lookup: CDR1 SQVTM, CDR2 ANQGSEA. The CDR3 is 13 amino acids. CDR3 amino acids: CSASSETYNEQFF.

The CDR3 loop is CSVEGLAGEGATDTQYF. The chain couples TRBV29-1 to TRBJ2-3; the TCRdb call, TRBD1, lacks DNA for checking. The germline V gene has CDR1 SQVTM and CDR2 ANQGSEA. The CDR3 covers 17 residues.

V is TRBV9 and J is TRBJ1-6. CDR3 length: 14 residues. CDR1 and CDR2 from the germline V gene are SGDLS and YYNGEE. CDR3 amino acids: CASSVIGGNSPLHF.

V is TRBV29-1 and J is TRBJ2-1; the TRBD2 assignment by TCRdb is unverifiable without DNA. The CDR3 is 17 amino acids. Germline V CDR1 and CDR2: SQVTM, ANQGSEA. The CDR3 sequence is CSVEDGTSGGNYNEQFF.